This T cell receptor (beta chain) came from a study of cytomegalovirus exposure and HLA in healthy donors. With respect to this clone: Antigen specificity is unknown.

PCR involved 60 Vbeta and 13 Jbeta primers. The repertoire was sequenced with immunoSEQ multiplex PCR; TCRdb's copy has only in-frame clones and lacks some. The top ten hold less than 3.5% of the sample, which has around 190,000 clones, roughly 80% seen once. Study results and limitations: An analysis that was carried out later associated 16,000 or so TCR beta sequences with HLA alleles at 0.05 false discovery rate. Later on, a genetic analysis was performed. It linked a missense variant in DCLRE1C with V- and J-gene trimming of TCR beta.

Sequenced sample: PBMCs. The clonotype originates from a woman in her 30s in good health and CMV-seronegative.

CDR3 in amino acids: CASHPTGEWVNEQFF. CDR3 bases: TGTGCCAGTCACCCTACAGGGGAATGGGTGAATGAGCAGTTCTTC. The V gene is TRBV27, the J gene TRBJ2-1, with 7 positions matching TRBD1. In germline, CDR1 is MNHEY, CDR2 SMNVEV (reference sequence). J lost 7 bases, V lost 9 bases, and 15 bases had no gene match. The CDR3 sequence is 15 residues long.